A single sample is the source of the 13 T cell receptor beta chains below, sequenced in a study of a mutant IDH1 vaccine in newly diagnosed glioma (dated by TCRdb to the early 2020s). According to the study, the label for this sample's time point signals: week 23, last vaccination. Each vaccine dose, consisting of 300 ug of a 20-mer mutant IDH1 peptide in Montanide, was administered subcutaneously with topical imiquimod. The antigens for these receptors are not known. The library was built by means of the immunoSEQ multiplex PCR assay. What TCRdb holds here is the immuneACCESS table cut down to in-frame rearrangements. Part of the clones is not present; checked against another copy, under half of the missing clones reflect an unresolved V gene, and the others are unexplained. This sample comprises 25,000 to 30,000 clones, around 84% of them detected only once. Around a sixth of the sample rests with the top ten.

This specimen was PBMCs, taken from a glioma patient whose treatment included an IDH1 peptide vaccine. All receptors come from a woman in her 30s with glioma.

V is TRBV7-8 and J is TRBJ2-1, with 15 bases identical to TRBD2. CDR1 SGHVS and CDR2 FQNEAQ come from the germline V gene. The CDR3 loop spans 18 amino acids. V was pared by 3 bases and J by 4 bases, with 7 bases of the junction left unmatched. The CDR3 protein is CASSLYGTSGGKYNEQFF. In DNA form, the CDR3 reads TGTGCCAGCAGCTTGTACGGGACTAGCGGGGGGAAATACAATGAGCAGTTCTTC. The full variable domain, its missing parts supplied by reference TRBV7-8 and TRBJ2-1, is GAGVSQSPRYKVAKRGQDVALRCDPISGHVSLFWYQQALGQGPEFLTYFQNEAQLDKSGLPSDRFFAERPEGSVSTLKIQRTQQEDSAVYLCASSLYGTSGGKYNEQFFGPGTRLTVL.

Regarding this clone: Other nucleotide sequences in the sample specify the same CDR3. The J gene is TRBJ2-7, the V gene TRBV5-1, with D perhaps TRBD1 (5 bases). With 2 bases removed from V and 6 bases from J, the gap between germline ends came to 12 bases. Germline loops: CDR1 SGHRS, CDR2 YFSETQ. The CDR3 totals 13 residues. In DNA form, the CDR3 reads TGCGCCAGCAGCTTTTCAGGGCTCGGCGAGCAGTACTTC. It specifies CASSFSGLGEQYF.

V is TRBV6-1 and J is TRBJ1-2; 8 bases match TRBD1. Germline trimming cut 2 bases from V and 7 bases from J; bases unmatched to any gene: 6. The CDR3 totals 14 residues. From germline, CDR1 is MNHNS and CDR2 SASEGT. The CDR3 nucleotides read TGTGCCAGCAGTGAACCTTGGGGGACAGGTGGCTACACCTTC. Its translation: CASSEPWGTGGYTF.

The CDR3 spells CSARVRASFF. The CDR3 DNA is TGCAGTGCTAGAGTCCGGGCTTCGTTTTTT. The rearrangement links TRBV20-1 to TRBJ1-4; D is unclear. The ends were cut back, 1 base at V and 16 bases at J, with 10 bases in the middle. Germline-derived CDR1 and CDR2 are DFQATT and SNEGSKA (reference sequence). This CDR3 is 10 amino acids long.

J is TRBJ2-5 and V is TRBV9, with 7 positions matching TRBD1. J lost 5 bases, V lost 6 bases, and 13 bases had no gene match. The CDR3 length is 15 residues. From germline, CDR1 is SGDLS and CDR2 YYNGEE. CDR3 protein: CASTPTGADAETQYF. CDR3 sequence (DNA): TGTGCCAGCACCCCCACAGGGGCGGACGCTGAGACCCAGTACTTC.

The J gene is TRBJ1-3, the V gene TRBV5-4, with unresolved D. The CDR3 covers 15 residues. CDR1 and CDR2 from the germline V gene are SGHNT and YYREEE (reference sequence). Between the trimmed V and J ends, which lost 0 bases and 4 bases, there was a span of 11 bases. The CDR3 protein is CASSLDPGAGNTIYF. CDR3 coding DNA: TGTGCCAGCAGCTTGGATCCGGGTGCGGGAAACACCATATATTTT.

CDR3: CAWSVDGGRSDTQYF. CDR3 sequence (DNA): TGTGCCTGGAGTGTTGACGGGGGGAGGTCAGATACGCAGTATTTT. The chain is built from TRBV30 and TRBJ2-3; TRBD2 agrees at 7 bases. Germline V gene data show CDR1 as GTSNPN and CDR2 as SVGIG (reference sequence). V shed 0 bases and J 4 bases; nucleotides not matched to a gene: 7. The CDR3 spans 15 residues.

The chain is built from TRBV27 and TRBJ2-2; TRBD2 is a possible D gene (6 bases). The CDR3 runs to 14 residues. CDR1 is MNHEY and CDR2 is SMNVEV in the germline V gene (reference sequence). The V end was cut by 6 bases, the J end by 6 bases, with 14 bases between. CDR3 residues: CASRPGTSPGELFF. The CDR3 DNA sequence: TGTGCCAGCAGGCCCGGGACTTCCCCCGGGGAGCTGTTTTTT.

This clone was detected only a few times. The chain couples TRBV30 to TRBJ1-1; possible D gene TRBD1, 6 bases. V shed 3 bases and J shed 0 bases, with 11 bases lying between them. The CDR3 runs to 14 residues. CDR1 and CDR2 from the germline V gene are GTSNPN and SVGIG (reference sequence). For the CDR3, the DNA is TGTGCCTGGAGCCCGGGACACATGAACACTGAAGCTTTCTTT. Translated, it gives CAWSPGHMNTEAFF.

The V and J genes are TRBV15 and TRBJ1-1, with D unclear. Germline values: CDR1 LNHNV, CDR2 YYDKDF (reference sequence). The CDR3 spans 11 residues. V was shortened by 4 bases and J by 1 base, with 1 base between the two germline ends. The CDR3 reads CATSKNTEAFF. CDR3 bases: TGTGCCACCAGCAAGAACACTGAAGCTTTCTTT.

The J gene is TRBJ2-7, the V gene TRBV18; 8 bases agree with TRBD1. Germline loops: CDR1 KGHSH, CDR2 LQKENI. The CDR3 has 15 residues. V lost 2 bases and J lost 6; bases outside the gene matches: 9. CDR3 nucleotides: TGTGCCAGCTCACCAATCCCGGGACAGGCCGTCGAGCAGTACTTC. Encoded protein: CASSPIPGQAVEQYF. The full variable domain, in which reference TRBV18 and TRBJ2-7 provide the parts outside the CDR3, is NAGVMQNPRHLVRRRGQEARLRCSPMKGHSHVYWYRQLPEEGLKFMVYLQKENIIDESGMPKERFSAEFPKEGPSILRIQQVVRGDSAAYFCASSPIPGQAVEQYFGPGTRLTVT.

The chain combines TRBV6-5 with TRBJ1-5; TRBD1 might be the D (5 bases). Deletions cut 0 bases from V and 3 bases from J, with 9 bases between. Germline V gives CDR1 MNHEY, CDR2 SVGAGI. CDR3 length: 15 amino acids. In DNA form, the CDR3 reads TGTGCCAGCAGTTACTCCCGGGGCCTCAATCAGCCCCAGCATTTT. It specifies CASSYSRGLNQPQHF.

The chain is built from TRBV29-1 and TRBJ2-1; 8 bases fit TRBD1. J lost 2 bases, V lost 4 bases, and 4 bases had no gene match. This CDR3 is 14 amino acids long. The germline CDR1 and CDR2 sequences are SQVTM and ANQGSEA. CDR3 sequence reads: CSVAHRGTYNEQFF. CDR3 nucleotides: TGCAGCGTTGCCCACAGGGGGACCTACAATGAGCAGTTCTTC.